This entry describes one T cell receptor (beta chain). The antigen is undetermined. This record comes from a study of T cell repertoires in cytomegalovirus infection. Study details: Indications came from public TCR beta signatures; they pointed to CMV infection and to a matching HLA type.

Points from the study as a whole: The cumulative frequency of public TCR beta families distinguished individuals who carried CMV together with the relevant HLA.

TCRdb reprocessed the reads with MiXCR, giving one entry per CDR3 protein. The table records 750,000 to 900,000 distinct CDR3 sequences, 25% to 35% of them present only once. The TCR comes from a human donor in good health (CMV status not recorded). Some clones in this sample may be carry-over from other donors' samples. The sequences come from cultured CD8+ T cells from PBMCs, collected from culture after CMV antigen stimulation.

DNA of the CDR3: TGCAGTGCTAGAGATCAGGGGCTAGCGGTACCCAATGAGCAGTTCTTC. Its protein is CSARDQGLAVPNEQFF. The chain uses TRBV20-1 and TRBJ2-1; the D gene is possibly TRBD2 (7 bases). V was cut by 0 bases and J by 6 bases, with 18 bases left in between. Germline V gene data show CDR1 as DFQATT and CDR2 as SNEGSKA (reference sequence). The CDR3 is 16 residues long.